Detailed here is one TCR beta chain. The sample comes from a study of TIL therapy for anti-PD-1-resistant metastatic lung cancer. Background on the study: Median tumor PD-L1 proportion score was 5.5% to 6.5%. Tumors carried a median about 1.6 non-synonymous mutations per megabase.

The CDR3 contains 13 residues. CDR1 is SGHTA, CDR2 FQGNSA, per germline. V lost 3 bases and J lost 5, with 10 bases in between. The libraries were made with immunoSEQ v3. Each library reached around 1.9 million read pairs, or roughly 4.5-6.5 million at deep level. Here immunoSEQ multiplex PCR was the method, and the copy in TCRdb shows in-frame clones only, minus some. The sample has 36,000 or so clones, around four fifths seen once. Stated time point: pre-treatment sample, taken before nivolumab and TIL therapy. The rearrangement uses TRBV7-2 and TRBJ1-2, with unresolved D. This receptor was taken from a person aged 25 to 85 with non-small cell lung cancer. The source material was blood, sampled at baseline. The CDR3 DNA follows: TGTGCCAGCAGCTTGCAGGAAGGATATGGCTACACCTTC. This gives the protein CASSLQEGYGYTF.